The entry below describes one TCR beta chain. Some clones are missing from TCRdb's copy, which holds only in-frame ones; the method was immunoSEQ multiplex PCR. The sample shows some 60,000 clones, 84% of them seen only once. This sample is part of a study of OX40 agonist ivuxolimab in advanced cancers. The overall study: An anti-OX40 (CD134) antibody with agonistic activity, ivuxolimab, was administered to patients.

The CDR3 extends over 16 amino acids. Germline CDR1 SGHVS, CDR2 FNYEAQ. J gave up 5 bases and V 5 bases, and 11 bases lay outside the gene matches. The sample consisted of CD4+ or CD8+ T cells sorted from blood, taken in a trial of the OX40 agonist ivuxolimab. The chain couples TRBV7-6 to TRBJ2-7; 11 positions agree with TRBD1. The receptor comes from an adult with an advanced solid tumor such as melanoma, head and neck, liver or kidney cancer. The CDR3 sequence is CASSQWLGQGAHEQYF. The CDR3 DNA is TGTGCCAGCAGCCAATGGCTAGGACAGGGGGCCCACGAGCAGTACTTC.